This T cell receptor beta chain was sequenced in a study of blood T cell repertoires in COVID-19. The wider study: COVID-19 samples, acute and convalescent, were from the United States, Italy and Spain.

Here immunoSEQ multiplex PCR was the method, and the copy in TCRdb shows in-frame clones only, minus some. The data show 300,000 or so clones, with more than 85% seen just once and over 2% held by the top ten. Germline lookup yields CDR1 SGHRS and CDR2 YFSETQ. Losses at the gene ends were 4 bases for V and 0 bases for J; bases not matched to a gene: 4. The CDR3 has 15 amino acids. The specimen was peripheral blood. The chain links TRBV5-1 to TRBJ2-1; 7 bases are shared with TRBD2. The TCR comes from a woman aged 25 to 39 with COVID-19, enrolled during active disease. The CDR3, as DNA: TGCGCCAGCAGCCCGAGCGGGAACTCCTACAATGAGCAGTTCTTC. Protein sequence: CASSPSGNSYNEQFF.